This T cell receptor beta chain is drawn from a study of regulatory T cells in long-lasting Graves disease (dated by TCRdb to 2020 to 2022). Describing the broader study: In the newly diagnosed Graves' disease group, patients had been taking antithyroid drugs for less than 3 months. This study used TCR sequencing and RNA sequencing of peripheral blood to compare persistent Graves' disease patients against newly diagnosed Graves' disease patients. TCR sequencing covered approximately 13 persistent and approximately 20 newly diagnosed Graves' disease patients, approximately 33 samples in total. The study was conducted in China and was registered as a clinical trial. Overall study results and their limits: Peripheral blood alone was examined, since thyroid tissue, which constituted the primary lesion, could not be accessed. Persistent patients shared more public clonotypes among themselves (around 3,000) than newly diagnosed patients did (approximately 900). The authors noted that the small sample size was a limitation that may lower accuracy. Compared with newly diagnosed patients, persistent Graves' disease patients had lower TCR Shannon entropy and fewer highly expanded clones, which suggests clonal expansion. Sequencing and analysis were limited to the TCR beta chain.

This clonotype was observed many times. It lacks a known antigen. It has no much larger one-base neighbor in the sample; base qualities were not kept. The protocol used for the library was multiplex PCR. The listed sequencing device is Illumina HiSeq 4000. TCR beta libraries were built with iRepertoire HTBI primers and Arm-PCR amplification of CDR3 regions. Before sequencing, the PCR products underwent gel purification. On the authors' methods: Gene usage analysis of CDR3 amino acid clonotypes relied on the roughly 60 TRBV and around 14 TRBJ segments identified across samples. COPE and FqMerger were used to merge filtered high-quality paired reads into contigs. Contigs were aligned with BLAST to IMGT TRBV, TRBD and TRBJ reference genes, and CDR3 was defined per IMGT. Any clonotype with a frequency above 0.1% was classified as a highly expanded clone. Shannon entropy served as the measure of repertoire diversity, while the Gini coefficient captured V-J evenness. A clonotype found in more than one individual was treated as public. TCRdb redid the processing of the public reads, applying fastp at Q25 and MiXCR, and retained in-frame beta chains. Identical CDR3 proteins give one entry, which carries the most common genes and DNA. TCRdb, not the original authors, processed these V and J calls. The sample contains roughly 520,000 distinct CDR3 sequences, about 11% of them found a single time. Jointly, the top ten make up about 8.9% of the sample.

The time point label corresponds to: newly diagnosed GD, antithyroid drugs for less than 3 months. For both TCR sequencing and RNA sequencing, RNA was extracted from PBMCs using TRIzol. The diagnosis of Graves' disease was made according to American Thyroid Association guidelines. Recruitment of patients was carried out at an endocrinology department in Xi'an, China. Each patient gave 7 to 9.5 milliliters of peripheral blood, collected in an EDTA anticoagulant tube. Ficoll Paque Plus density gradient separation was used to isolate PBMCs, and no further T cell sorting was done. An Agilent 2100 Bioanalyzer and agarose gel were used to check RNA quality, while a NanoDrop 2000 measured RNA concentration. Separately, the same data were catalogued under a study of T cells in Graves' hyperthyroidism and ophthalmopathy. From that second study: Graves' hyperthyroidism was defined as stable when no progression to ophthalmopathy occurred over 18 months of follow-up. The hyperthyroidism patients were between 18 and 65 years old and newly diagnosed, with a disease duration of less than 2 months. Any patient with an uncontrolled infection, another autoimmune disease, pregnancy or lactation was excluded. Clinical symptoms, serum thyroxine and TRAb, thyroid ultrasound, and orbital computed tomography formed the basis for the diagnoses. A first-round RT-PCR of the TCR CDR3 used the HTBI primer set with the Qiagen OneStep RT-PCR kit. Most expanded thyroid clonotypes (frequency above 0.001) were also detected in blood, a finding suggesting that blood repertoires may reflect thyroid immune responses. Ophthalmopathy was separated from stable hyperthyroidism by a 13 V-J signature model, with over 85% sensitivity and approximately 81% specificity obtained in cross-validation and 80%/75% obtained in testing. In validation, the model predicted progression to ophthalmopathy a median of 6.5 months before onset, with 65% to 71% sensitivity and 72.22% specificity. To identify distinguishing TCR V-J signatures, a discovery cohort of about 95 patients was used, comprising some 45 with Graves' ophthalmopathy and 57 with stable Graves' hyperthyroidism. An independent validation cohort of about 19 hyperthyroidism patients and about 15 patients who later progressed to ophthalmopathy tested prospective prediction of ophthalmopathy. The 100 discovery patients were randomly divided into training and test sets at a 7:3 ratio. In over five Graves' hyperthyroidism patients, the study also compared T-cell repertoires from thyroid tissue with T-cell repertoires from blood. After blood sampling, hyperthyroidism patients were treated with methimazole at a starting dose of 30 mg daily, and ophthalmopathy patients were treated with high-dose intravenous methylprednisolone. A second multiplex PCR round built the libraries, followed by size selection and purification. The libraries were sequenced on an Illumina HiSeq2000 using paired-end 100 bp reads. Raw data were processed with SOAPnuke, discarding reads with adapters, uncalled bases, mean Phred below 15, or no exact constant-primer or identifier match. High-quality paired reads were merged using COPE v1.2.5, and each unique nucleotide sequence was defined as a clonotype. MiTCR v1.1 was used to align clonotypes to the IMGT TRBV, TRBD and TRBJ reference segments. The analysis included only V-J combinations with a frequency above 0.0001, which together covered approximately 99% of the repertoires. A TCS score was defined as the ratio between F50 (clonal expansion) and ExV (chaos), using BLOSUM62-based TCRdist between CDR3 peptides within each V-J. Welch's t-statistics and random forest reduced 514 V-J features to roughly 13, which were used in a naive Bayes classifier (R e1071). Sample size was not statistically predetermined, and investigators were not blinded to group allocation. The paper reports TCR Vbeta CDR3 sequencing of roughly 140 peripheral blood samples: fewer than 50 ophthalmopathy, some 80 hyperthyroidism and around 17 progressor patients.

Sequenced here: peripheral blood mononuclear cells (PBMCs), sampled at new diagnosis, from a patient treated with antithyroid drugs. The receptor comes from a woman under 40 with Graves disease. Donor details come from another sample of the same person, matched by shared clones.

Read as DNA, the sequence is TGTGCCAGCAGCCTAGGACCGCTTAACGGCTACACCTTC. This codes for CASSLGPLNGYTF. In this chain, TRBV6-1 is recombined with TRBJ1-2; the D gene assignment is ambiguous. Its CDR3 holds 13 amino acids, cysteine through phenylalanine. Only CDR3 DNA remains: 39 bases, in frame from the first base. The junction carries 16 bases between V and J, which are trimmed by 6 bases and 8 bases respectively. From a lookup of the germline V gene, CDR1 and CDR2 are MNHNS and SASEGT.